This T cell receptor beta chain is from a study of T cell responses to AZD1222 COVID-19 vaccine. Across the study: Second-dose groups at about 4 or about 12 weeks were pooled. Study observations and caveats: Dominant CD4 TCR responses targeted spike regions 160-218 and 743-854. Repertoire sampling was restricted to post-peak T cell response timepoints. In a largely white British group with more females than males, clonal diversity was possibly underestimated.

Libraries were prepared by immunoSEQ multiplex PCR; TCRdb keeps only in-frame clonotypes and omits some of them. Among 55,000 to 75,000 clones, about nine tenths were seen once, and the ten largest hold 7.5% to 9.5%. Note on this clone: The antigen is not known.

The CDR3 is 15 amino acids. J lost 7 bases, V lost 6 bases, and 13 bases had no gene match. CDR1 is MNHEY, CDR2 SMNVEV, per germline (reference sequence). The material sequenced was peripheral blood, taken on day 0 of AZD1222 vaccination. The rearrangement joins TRBV27 to TRBJ1-1; 8 bases line up with TRBD1. This receptor was taken from an adult in good health. This chain's CDR3 is CASRGARDRMREAFF. Written as DNA, the CDR3 is TGTGCCAGCAGGGGGGCCAGGGACAGGATGCGTGAAGCTTTCTTT.